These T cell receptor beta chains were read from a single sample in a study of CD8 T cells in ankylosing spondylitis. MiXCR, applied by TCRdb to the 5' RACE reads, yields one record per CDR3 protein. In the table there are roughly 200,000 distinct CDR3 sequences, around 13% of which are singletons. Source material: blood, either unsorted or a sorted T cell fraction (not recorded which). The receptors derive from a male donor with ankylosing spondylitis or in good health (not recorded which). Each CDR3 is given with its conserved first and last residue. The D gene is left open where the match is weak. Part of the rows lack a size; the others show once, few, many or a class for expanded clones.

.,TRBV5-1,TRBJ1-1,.,TGCGCCAGCAGCTTGGTGGCAGGGGCGCAGGCTTTCTTT,CASSLVAGAQAFF
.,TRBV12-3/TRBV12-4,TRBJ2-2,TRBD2,TGTGCCAGCAGTGGGGGACTAGCGGGAGGGAAGAACACCGGGGAGCTGTTTTTT,CASSGGLAGGKNTGELFF
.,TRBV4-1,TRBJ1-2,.,TGCGCCAGCAGCCAAGTGTTCCCCGGGAGTAACTATGGCTACACCTTC,CASSQVFPGSNYGYTF
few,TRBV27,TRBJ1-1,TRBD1,TGTGCCAGTCAATCAGGGGGCACTGAAGCTTTCTTT,CASQSGGTEAFF
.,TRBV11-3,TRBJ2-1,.,TGTGCCAGCAGCCCGAACAACTACGATGAGCAGTTCTTC,CASSPNNYDEQFF
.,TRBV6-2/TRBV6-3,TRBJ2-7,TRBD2,TGTGCCAGCAGTTTGACCCCACCGGGACTAGTTGAAGACGAGCAGTACTTC,CASSLTPPGLVEDEQYF
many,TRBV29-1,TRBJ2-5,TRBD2,TGCAGCGCCGGGACTAGCGGGGCTACACTGAAAGAGACCCAGTACTTC,CSAGTSGATLKETQYF
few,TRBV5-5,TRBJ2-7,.,TGTGCCAGCAGCTTGGCCGCTGGGGGTCACGAGCAGTACTTC,CASSLAAGGHEQYF
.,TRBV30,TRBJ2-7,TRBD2,TGTGCCTGGAGTGAGGGACTAGCGGAAGAGCAGTACTTC,CAWSEGLAEEQYF
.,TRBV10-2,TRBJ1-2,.,TGCGCCAGCGATACTTTGGATCGGGGATATGGCTACACCTTC,CASDTLDRGYGYTF
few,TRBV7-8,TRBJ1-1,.,TGTGCCAGCAGCTTAGGGGCCCCGGGACACGGAATTTTGAACACTGAAGCTTTCTTT,CASSLGAPGHGILNTEAFF
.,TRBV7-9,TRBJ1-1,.,TGTGCCAGCAGCTTGAACTCCGGGGCCACTGAAGCTTTCTTT,CASSLNSGATEAFF
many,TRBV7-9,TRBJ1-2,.,TGTGCCAGCAGCTTGAGCAGCCCATACTATGGCTACACCTTC,CASSLSSPYYGYTF
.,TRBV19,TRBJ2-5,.,TGTGCCAGTAGTATTAGTGAATCGGTCCAGTACTTC,CASSISESVQYF
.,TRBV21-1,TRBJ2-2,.,TGTGCCAGTCGGAGGGCTAGCGGGAAATGTAGCAGCACCGGGGAGCTGTTTTTT,CASRRASGKCSSTGELFF
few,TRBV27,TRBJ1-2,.,TGTGCCAGCACTCCCTTGGCAGGGTATAACTATGGCTACACCTTC,CASTPLAGYNYGYTF
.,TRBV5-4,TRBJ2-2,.,TGTGCCAGCAGCGCCGGGACAACGTCCGGGGAGCTGTTTTTT,CASSAGTTSGELFF
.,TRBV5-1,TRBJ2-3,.,TGCGCCAGCAGCTTGGTAGGGGCAGGAGACACAGATACGCAGTATTTT,CASSLVGAGDTDTQYF
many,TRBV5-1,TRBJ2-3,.,TGCGCCAGCAGCCCCCTAATAGGGAGGCCAGATACGCAGTATTTT,CASSPLIGRPDTQYF
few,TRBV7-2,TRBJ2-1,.,TGTGCCAGCAGCTTAGTGGGGGGGCAGTTCGGTGAGCAGTTCTTC,CASSLVGGQFGEQFF
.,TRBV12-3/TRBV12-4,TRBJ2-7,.,TGTGCCAGCGGCCCAGAGGACTACGAGCAGTACTTC,CASGPEDYEQYF
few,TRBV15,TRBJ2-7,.,TGTGCCACCCAAAAAAGAGCAGGGACCTACGAGCAGTACTTC,CATQKRAGTYEQYF
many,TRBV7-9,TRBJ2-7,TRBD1,TGTGCCAGCAGCTTGGGGACAGGACCCCACGAGCAGTACTTC,CASSLGTGPHEQYF
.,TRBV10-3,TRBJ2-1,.,TGTGCCATCAGTGACCGTCGTGGCATGCCAGGGCAGTTCTTC,CAISDRRGMPGQFF
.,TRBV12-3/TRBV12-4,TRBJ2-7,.,TGTGCCAGCAGTTCCCGAGCAGGGGTTGCCTACGAGCAGTACTTC,CASSSRAGVAYEQYF
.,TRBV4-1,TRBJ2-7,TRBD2,TGCGCCAGCAGCCAAGAGCCCCCCCCCAGAGCGGGAGGGGACGAGCAGTATTTC,CASSQEPPPRAGGDEQYF
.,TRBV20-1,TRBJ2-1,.,TGCAGTGTTCCTAGGGGGGCCGTCAATGAGCAGTTCTTC,CSVPRGAVNEQFF
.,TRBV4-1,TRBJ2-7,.,TGCGCCAGCAGCCAAGCAGGTAGCGGAACCTACGAGCAGTACTTC,CASSQAGSGTYEQYF
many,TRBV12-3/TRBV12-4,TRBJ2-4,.,TGTGCCAGCACAACCCCAGCCCTAGCCAAAAACATTCAGTACTTC,CASTTPALAKNIQYF
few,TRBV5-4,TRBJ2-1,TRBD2,TGTGCCAGCAGCTTGGACCCAGCACTAGCGGGAGGGGAAAGGAATGAGCAGTTCTTC,CASSLDPALAGGERNEQFF
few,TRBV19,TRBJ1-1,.,TGTGCCAGTAGTATAGATAACCCCGTAGGGACATTGAACACTGAAGCTTTCTTT,CASSIDNPVGTLNTEAFF
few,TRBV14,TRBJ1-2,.,TGTGCCAGCAGCCCTCCCGGGACGGTGGGGGACTATGGCTACACCTTC,CASSPPGTVGDYGYTF
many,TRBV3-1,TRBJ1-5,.,TGTGCCAGCAGCCCCCAAGGGGGTCAGCCCCAGCATTTT,CASSPQGGQPQHF
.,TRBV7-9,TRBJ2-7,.,TGTGCCAGCAGCTTAGAGGGGCACGAGCAGTACTTC,CASSLEGHEQYF
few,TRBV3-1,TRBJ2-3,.,TGTGCCAGCAGACCGCAACTAGAGAATTCAGATACGCAGTATTTT,CASRPQLENSDTQYF
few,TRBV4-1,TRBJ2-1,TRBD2,TGCGCCAGCAGCTATAGCGGGAGGGGGGGCAATGAGCAGTTCTTC,CASSYSGRGGNEQFF
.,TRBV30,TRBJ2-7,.,TGTGGTTTGAACGAGCAGTACTTC,CGLNEQYF
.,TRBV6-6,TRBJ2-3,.,TGTGCCAGCAGTTACAACACAGATACGCAGTATTTT,CASSYNTDTQYF
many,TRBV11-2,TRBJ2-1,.,TGTGCCAGCAGCTTCGCCCCGACCCAGGAGAGCCTCAATGAGCAGTTCTTC,CASSFAPTQESLNEQFF
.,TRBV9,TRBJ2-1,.,TGTGCCAGCAGCGCGGAGACGAGTAGCAATGAGCAGTTCTTC,CASSAETSSNEQFF
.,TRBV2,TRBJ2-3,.,TGTGCCAGCCTTGAAGGGGTGATCACAGATACGCAGTATTTT,CASLEGVITDTQYF
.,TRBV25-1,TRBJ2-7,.,TGTGCCAGCAGGCCCACGGCCTACGAGCAGTACTTC,CASRPTAYEQYF
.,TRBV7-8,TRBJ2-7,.,TGTGCCAGCAGCTTAGGCGGGCAGGCCTCCTACGAGCAGTACTTC,CASSLGGQASYEQYF
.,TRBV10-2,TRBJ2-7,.,TGCGCCACCAGACCTCACATGGGTTACTACGAGCAGTACTTC,CATRPHMGYYEQYF
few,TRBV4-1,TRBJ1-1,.,TGCGCCAGCAGCCAAGAAGGGGGGAACACTGAAGCTTTCTTT,CASSQEGGNTEAFF
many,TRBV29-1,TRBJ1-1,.,TGCAGCGTCCGGACAGTTACTTTGAACACTGAAGCTTTCTTT,CSVRTVTLNTEAFF
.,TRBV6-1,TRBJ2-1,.,TGTGCCAGCAGTGAAGCGCAACAGCAACCCTACAATGAGCAGTTCTTC,CASSEAQQQPYNEQFF